The clone carrying this T cell receptor (beta chain) appeared once. V was trimmed by 10 bases and J by 1 base, leaving 16 bases between them. The CDR3 contains 14 residues. Germline V gene lookup returns CDR1 ENHRY and CDR2 SYGVKD. The data belong to a study of shared clonotypes between healthy human individuals. TCRdb's copy holds only in-frame clones and misses some; the assay was immunoSEQ multiplex PCR. Of 650,000 to 800,000 clones in the sample, roughly 72% were seen once. This receptor was obtained from a woman in her 30s in good health. The chain has TRBV10-3 and TRBJ1-1; a weak D match, TRBD1 (5 bases). Material for sequencing was memory CD4+ T cells sorted from blood. Regarding subset: CD45RA-negative fraction. The CDR3 here is CATKGQGRNTEAFF. The CDR3 nucleotides are TGTGCCACAAAGGGTCAGGGCCGGAACACTGAAGCTTTCTTT.